This TCR beta chain was recovered during a study of beta chain features in type 1 diabetes. Study-wide context: Sorted cells from all samples, numbering about 99,000,000, were examined. General study findings and limits: Researchers cautioned that cDNA sequencing could over-represent cells with high TCR expression. Patients with Type 1 diabetes showed moderately but significantly shorter TCRB CDR3s in all four CD4+ subsets.

The study reverse transcribed the entire isolated RNA, so it sequenced expressed TCRB transcripts. Sequenced by immunoSEQ multiplex PCR; TCRdb stores in-frame clones only, minus some. The sample carries about 180,000 clones, roughly 8% recorded once. Per germline, CDR1 SGHTA and CDR2 FQGTGA. V was cut by 7 bases and J by 4 bases, with 13 bases left in between. The CDR3 consists of 13 residues. This clone was picked up a small number of times. Antigen: not known. The J gene is TRBJ2-5, the V gene TRBV7-3, with unresolved D. The sample taken for sequencing was central memory CD4+ T cells from blood. The TCR was taken from a woman aged 40 to 50 with type 1 diabetes. The CDR3 DNA follows: TGTGCCAGCACCAGAGACCGCGGAGAGACCCAGTACTTC. Translation: CASTRDRGETQYF.